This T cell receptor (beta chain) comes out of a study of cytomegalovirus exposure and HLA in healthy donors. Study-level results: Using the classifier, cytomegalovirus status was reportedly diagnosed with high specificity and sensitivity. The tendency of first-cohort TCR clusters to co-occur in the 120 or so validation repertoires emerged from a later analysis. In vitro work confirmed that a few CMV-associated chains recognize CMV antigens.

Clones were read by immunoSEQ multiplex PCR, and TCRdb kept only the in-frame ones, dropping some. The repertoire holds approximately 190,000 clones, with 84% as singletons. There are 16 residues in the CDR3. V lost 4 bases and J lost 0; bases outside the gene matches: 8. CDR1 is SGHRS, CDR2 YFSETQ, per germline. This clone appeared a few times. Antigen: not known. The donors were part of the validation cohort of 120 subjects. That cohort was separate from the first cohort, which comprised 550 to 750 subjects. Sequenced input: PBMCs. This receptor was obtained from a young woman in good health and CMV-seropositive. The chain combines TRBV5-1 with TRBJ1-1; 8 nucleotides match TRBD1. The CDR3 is CASSDGTGWLNTEAFF. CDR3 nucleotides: TGCGCCAGCAGCGATGGGACAGGATGGTTGAACACTGAAGCTTTCTTT.